This passage covers 25 T cell receptor beta chains from one sample sequenced in a study of shared T cell receptors in the human thymus. TCRdb's copy holds only in-frame clones and misses some; the assay was immunoSEQ multiplex PCR. The data hold roughly 710,000 clones, with roughly 85% observed a single time. These data are also associated with another study on human thymus T cells.

The sequenced material came from thymocytes. Receptors originate from a girl under three years old with a congenital heart defect.

This clone was observed a single time. This chain joins TRBV4-1 and TRBJ1-2; D is unclear. The CDR3 covers 14 residues. V lost 3 bases and J 1 base, leaving 9 bases between the germline ends. CDR1 is MGHRA, CDR2 YSYEKL, per germline. CDR3 DNA: TGCGCCAGCAGCCAGACGCAGGTTAACTATGGCTACACCTTC. Translation: CASSQTQVNYGYTF.

The V call is TRBV9, the J call TRBJ2-3, with 11 bases that match TRBD2. The CDR3 is 16 amino acids. Germline loops: CDR1 SGDLS, CDR2 YYNGEE. With V trimmed by 0 bases and J by 6 bases, 6 bases remained unmatched. The CDR3 region has the DNA TGTGCCAGCAGCGTAGGTAGCGGGGGGGCGGCGGATACGCAGTATTTT. It codes for CASSVGSGGAADTQYF.

The chain couples TRBV2 to TRBJ1-1; 7 positions match TRBD1. The germline gives CDR1 SNHLY, CDR2 FYNNEI. Trimming at V came to 6 bases and at J to 5 bases, leaving 9 bases not matched to a gene. The CDR3 totals 14 residues. The CDR3 DNA follows: TGTGCCAGCAGCTCAGACAGGGTGGGAACTGAAGCTTTCTTT. Encoded protein: CASSSDRVGTEAFF.

This chain uses TRBV10-2 with TRBJ2-4; TRBD2 aligns across 10 bases. The junction had 14 bases not matched to a gene; V was cut back by 6 bases and J by 9 bases. This CDR3 region has 16 residues. Per the germline V gene, CDR1 is WSHSY and CDR2 is SAAADI. The CDR3 reads CASSPKRGGLVGIQYF. The DNA for the CDR3 is TGCGCCAGCAGCCCGAAGCGGGGGGGGCTGGTTGGCATTCAGTACTTC.

This clone was recorded only once. The genes are TRBV7-6 and TRBJ1-1; 10 bases map to TRBD1. Per the germline V gene, CDR1 is SGHVS and CDR2 is FNYEAQ. V was clipped by 5 bases and J by 1 base; unmatched bases: 10. The CDR3 has 17 amino acids. CDR3 loop: CASSTSRDRGPNTEAFF. In DNA, the CDR3 is TGTGCCAGCAGCACGTCCCGGGACAGGGGTCCGAACACTGAAGCTTTCTTT.

The CDR3 protein is CASSPTRRQGGYTF. The CDR3 DNA reads as TGTGCCAGCAGCCCTACGAGACGGCAGGGAGGCTACACCTTC. The rearrangement uses TRBV7-9 and TRBJ1-2, with a possible D match to TRBD1 (5 bases). Germline V gene data show CDR1 as SEHNR and CDR2 as FQNEAQ (reference sequence). V was clipped by 5 bases and J by 8 bases, with 18 bases between them. This CDR3 region has 14 residues.

This rearrangement joins TRBV9 to TRBJ1-4; D is perhaps TRBD1 (5 bases). Germline V gene sequence: CDR1 SGDLS, CDR2 YYNGEE. V was trimmed by 3 bases and J by 9 bases, leaving 18 bases between them. The CDR3 is 15 amino acids. The CDR3 DNA is TGTGCCAGCAGCGCCGCGGACACCCACATGAAAAAACTGTTTTTT. It codes for CASSAADTHMKKLFF.

The chain combines TRBV7-2 with TRBJ2-5; 10 positions match TRBD2. There are 17 residues in the CDR3. V lost 2 bases and J lost 4; bases outside the gene matches: 10. From germline, CDR1 is SGHTA and CDR2 FQGNSA. The chain's CDR3 is CASSLLLGGLARETQYF. Written as DNA, the CDR3 is TGTGCCAGCAGCTTATTGCTGGGGGGACTAGCGAGAGAGACCCAGTACTTC.

This chain links TRBV6-5 with TRBJ1-4, with 9 bases matching TRBD1. J lost 8 bases, V lost 5 bases, and 3 bases had no gene match. CDR1 is MNHEY, CDR2 SVGAGI, per germline. The CDR3 totals 13 residues. DNA for the CDR3: TGTGCCAGCAGTCGGGACAGGGACGAAAAACTGTTTTTT. It encodes CASSRDRDEKLFF.

The rearrangement joins TRBV28 to TRBJ1-1; 9 nucleotides align to TRBD1. Per germline, CDR1 MDHEN and CDR2 SYDVKM. Trimming at V came to 6 bases and at J to 0 bases, leaving 11 bases not matched to a gene. The CDR3 has 17 amino acids. This CDR3 reads CASSYGRDRDMNTEAFF. In nucleotides, the CDR3 is TGTGCCAGCAGCTACGGCCGGGACAGGGATATGAACACTGAAGCTTTCTTT.

Of note for this clone: The sample has other DNA sequences that encode this CDR3 too. The rearrangement joins TRBV5-6 to TRBJ1-6; no definite D call. Germline V gene data show CDR1 as SGHDT and CDR2 as YYEEEE. CDR3 length: 17 residues. V lost 2 bases, J lost 10 bases, and 22 bases lay in between. The CDR3 here is CASSFEPARQVNSPLHF. The CDR3 region has the DNA TGTGCCAGCAGCTTTGAACCGGCCCGTCAGGTGAACTCACCCCTCCACTTT.

V usage is TRBV27 and J usage is TRBJ2-7; weak D call: TRBD1 (5 bases). Germline assignment: CDR1 MNHEY and CDR2 SMNVEV (reference sequence). The length of the CDR3 is 15 residues. V lost 3 bases and J lost 5, with 17 bases in between. The CDR3 here is CASSFEVVGAHEQYF. The CDR3 bases are TGTGCCAGCAGTTTCGAGGTGGTTGGGGCCCACGAGCAGTACTTC.

The genes are TRBV11-2 and TRBJ2-1; 9 positions match TRBD1. The J segment lost 7 bases and the V segment lost 4 bases, leaving 11 bases of the junction unmatched. Per the germline V gene, CDR1 is SGHAT and CDR2 is FQNNGV. The CDR3 contains 16 residues. The CDR3 DNA is TGTGCCAGCAGCTACATCCGGGACAGGGACGGGAATGAGCAGTTCTTC. This encodes CASSYIRDRDGNEQFF. Supplemented by reference TRBV11-2 and TRBJ2-1, the full variable domain reads EAGVAQSPRYKIIEKRQSVAFWCNPISGHATLYWYQQILGQGPKLLIQFQNNGVVDDSQLPKDRFSAERLKGVDSTLKIQPAKLEDSAVYLCASSYIRDRDGNEQFFGPGTRLTVL.

The genes are TRBV6-5 and TRBJ2-2; TRBD2 might be the D (5 bases). V lost 7 bases to trimming and J lost 15 bases, with 24 bases between them. This CDR3 is 14 amino acids long. CDR1 MNHEY and CDR2 SVGAGI come from the germline V gene. The CDR3 spells CASTDQIGPGLVFF. The CDR3 DNA reads as TGTGCCAGCACCGACCAAATTGGCCCGGGATTGGTGTTTTTT.

The chain combines TRBV2 with TRBJ2-3; 8 bases map to TRBD1. After removal of 6 bases from V and 3 bases from J, the junction contained 17 bases not matched to a gene. CDR3 length: 18 amino acids. Per germline, CDR1 SNHLY and CDR2 FYNNEI. The chain's CDR3 is CASSLPKKTGAQTDTQYF. CDR3 in DNA: TGTGCCAGCAGCCTCCCGAAAAAGACAGGGGCACAGACAGATACGCAGTATTTT.

The rearrangement joins TRBV4-1 to TRBJ1-2, with TRBD1 matching 9 bases. V was pared by 0 bases and J by 4 bases, with 12 bases of the junction left unmatched. The CDR3 length is 18 residues. Germline CDR1 reads MGHRA; CDR2 reads YSYEKL. CDR3 amino acids: CASSQDPGTDRGAYGYTF. The CDR3 bases are TGCGCCAGCAGCCAAGATCCAGGAACCGACAGGGGGGCCTATGGCTACACCTTC.

The rearrangement links TRBV27 to TRBJ2-1; TRBD2 matches 12 bases. The J segment lost 5 bases and the V segment lost 6 bases, leaving 14 bases of the junction unmatched. The CDR3 is 18 residues long. From germline, CDR1 is MNHEY and CDR2 SMNVEV (reference sequence). Here the CDR3 reads CASSPPSGGAGSHNEQFF. CDR3 coding DNA: TGTGCCAGCAGCCCACCTAGCGGGGGGGCCGGTTCTCACAATGAGCAGTTCTTC.

V gene TRBV28 combines with J gene TRBJ2-3; a possible D gene is TRBD2 (6 bases). The V end lost 6 bases, the J end lost 0 bases, and 28 bases lay between the germline ends. This CDR3 comprises 20 residues. Germline CDR1 reads MDHEN; CDR2 reads SYDVKM. For the CDR3, the DNA is TGTGCCAGCAGCCGCTGGCTAGCGCGGGCCATTCGGTGGAGCACAGATACGCAGTATTTT. It codes for CASSRWLARAIRWSTDTQYF.

This sequence joins TRBV27 and TRBJ1-2; TRBD1 agrees at 7 bases. This CDR3 has 15 amino acids. Germline values: CDR1 MNHEY, CDR2 SMNVEV (reference sequence). The V and J ends lost 5 bases and 8 bases, in that order; junction bases with no gene match: 14. The CDR3 sequence is CASSPFNRGLVGYTF. CDR3 nucleotides: TGTGCCAGCAGTCCTTTTAACAGGGGATTGGTCGGCTACACCTTC.

This clone occurred once. The chain carries TRBV7-9 and TRBJ1-1, with D perhaps matching TRBD1 (5 bases). Germline V gene sequence: CDR1 SEHNR, CDR2 FQNEAQ (reference sequence). The CDR3 is 14 residues long. V was trimmed by 5 bases and J by 5 bases, leaving 15 bases between them. The chain's CDR3 is CASSHFARGTEAFF. CDR3 coding DNA: TGTGCCAGCAGCCATTTTGCCCGGGGGACTGAAGCTTTCTTT.

The chain recombines TRBV14 with TRBJ2-1, with TRBD2 as a possible D gene (5 bases). V lost 2 bases, J lost 2 bases, and 19 bases lay in between. This CDR3 has 18 residues. CDR1 SGHDN and CDR2 FVKESK come from the germline V gene. Written as DNA, the CDR3 is TGTGCCAGCAGCCAACTCGGGGAGCCCGGCCTTCCCTACAATGAGCAGTTCTTC. Amino acids: CASSQLGEPGLPYNEQFF. Full variable domain (missing parts from reference TRBV14 and TRBJ2-1): EAGVTQFPSHSVIEKGQTVTLRCDPISGHDNLYWYRRVMGKEIKFLLHFVKESKQDESGMPNNRFLAERTGGTYSTLKVQPAELEDSGVYFCASSQLGEPGLPYNEQFFGPGTRLTVL.

The V call is TRBV4-3, the J call TRBJ2-5; 7 bases fit TRBD1. Germline V gene sequence: CDR1 LGHNA, CDR2 YSLEER. CDR3 length equals 17 residues. V shed 1 base and J 1 base; nucleotides not matched to a gene: 9. This CDR3 reads CASSQGTDRPVQETQYF. Written as DNA, the CDR3 is TGCGCCAGCAGCCAAGGGACGGACAGGCCGGTCCAAGAGACCCAGTACTTC.

This sequence joins TRBV30 and TRBJ1-1, with D possibly matching TRBD1 (5 bases). The germline V gene has CDR1 GTSNPN and CDR2 SVGIG (reference sequence). This CDR3 region has 21 residues. Trimming cost V 0 bases and J 0 bases, with 29 bases left between them. The CDR3, as DNA: TGTGCCTGGAGTGTAGCCGGAACTGACAGACCAGTGCTTCCGATGAACACTGAAGCTTTCTTT. It encodes CAWSVAGTDRPVLPMNTEAFF. Together with reference TRBV30 and TRBJ1-1, the CDR3 gives the full variable domain: SQTIHQWPATLVQPVGSPLSLECTVEGTSNPNLYWYRQAAGRGLQLLFYSVGIGQISSEVPQNLSASRPQDRQFILSSKKLLLSDSGFYLCAWSVAGTDRPVLPMNTEAFFGQGTRLTVV.

V usage is TRBV6-1 and J usage is TRBJ1-1, with D possibly TRBD1 on 6 matching bases. Germline V gene sequence: CDR1 MNHNS, CDR2 SASEGT. CDR3 length: 11 residues. The V end lost 9 bases, the J end lost 7 bases, and 12 bases lay between the germline ends. The CDR3 loop is CASRGGDEAFF. CDR3 nucleotides: TGTGCCAGTAGGGGGGGCGATGAAGCTTTCTTT.

The chain joins TRBV7-9 to TRBJ1-2; no clear D. This CDR3 spans 17 amino acids. Germline loops: CDR1 SEHNR, CDR2 FQNEAQ (reference sequence). Trimming pared 2 bases from V and 4 bases from J, leaving 20 bases between. In DNA form, the CDR3 reads TGTGCCAGCAGCTTATCTAGGTTAGGAGAGGGCGGCTATGGCTACACCTTC. Encoded protein: CASSLSRLGEGGYGYTF.